What follows describes a single T cell receptor (beta chain). The antigen remains unidentified. The entry originates in a study of CD8+ T cells in alopecia areata. Across the whole study: The investigators scored severity in treated patients by the percentage of affected scalp area.

Treatment given: oral pan-JAK inhibitor, 5-10 mg twice daily. General observations from the study: Possibly as an HLA-related effect, TCR sharing across patients appeared less clear than in mice.

cDNA reverse transcribed from extracted RNA served as the sequencing template. Sequenced by immunoSEQ multiplex PCR; TCRdb stores in-frame clones only, minus some. The sample has some 160,000 clones; 65% are singletons. The input for sequencing was CD4+ T cells sorted from blood, taken at week 4, from a patient treated with tofacitinib. This clonotype originated in a human donor with alopecia areata.

CDR3 coding DNA: TGTGCCAGCAGCTTGGTCAGGGGGCTATACGAGCAGTACTTC. Protein product: CASSLVRGLYEQYF. The chain couples TRBV7-9 to TRBJ2-7, with 8 bases lining up with TRBD1. Germline CDR1 is SEHNR and CDR2 is FQNEAQ (reference sequence). V dropped 3 bases and J dropped 4; count of bases not matched to a gene: 5. The CDR3 covers 14 residues.